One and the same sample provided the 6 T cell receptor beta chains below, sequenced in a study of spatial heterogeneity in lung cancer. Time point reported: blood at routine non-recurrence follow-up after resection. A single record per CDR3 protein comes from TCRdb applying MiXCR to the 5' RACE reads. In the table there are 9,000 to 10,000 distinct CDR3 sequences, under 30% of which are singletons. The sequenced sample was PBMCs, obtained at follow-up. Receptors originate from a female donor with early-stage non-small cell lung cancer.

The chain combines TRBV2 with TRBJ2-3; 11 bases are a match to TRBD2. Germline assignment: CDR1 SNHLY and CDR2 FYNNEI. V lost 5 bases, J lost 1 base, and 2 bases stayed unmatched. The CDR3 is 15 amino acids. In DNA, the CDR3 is TGTGCCAGCAGTCCGGGACTAGCGGGCACAGATACGCAGTATTTT. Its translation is CASSPGLAGTDTQYF.

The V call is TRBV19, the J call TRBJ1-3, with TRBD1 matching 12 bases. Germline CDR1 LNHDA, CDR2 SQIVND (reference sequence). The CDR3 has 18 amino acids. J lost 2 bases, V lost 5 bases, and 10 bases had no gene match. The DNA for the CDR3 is TGTGCCAGTAGTCCCCGGGACAGGGGGCCAGGAGCTGGAAACACCATATATTTT. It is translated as CASSPRDRGPGAGNTIYF.

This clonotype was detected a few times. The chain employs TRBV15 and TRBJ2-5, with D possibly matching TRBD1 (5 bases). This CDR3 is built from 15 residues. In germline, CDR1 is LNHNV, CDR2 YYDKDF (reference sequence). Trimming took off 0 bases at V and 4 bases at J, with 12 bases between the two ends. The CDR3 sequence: CATSRDLAGPETQYF. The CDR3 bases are TGTGCCACCAGCAGAGATCTGGCAGGGCCAGAGACCCAGTACTTC. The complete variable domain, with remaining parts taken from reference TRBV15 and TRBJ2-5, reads DAMVIQNPRYQVTQFGKPVTLSCSQTLNHNVMYWYQQKSSQAPKLLFHYYDKDFNNEADTPDNFQSRRPNTSFCFLDIRSPGLGDTAMYLCATSRDLAGPETQYFGPGTRLLVL.

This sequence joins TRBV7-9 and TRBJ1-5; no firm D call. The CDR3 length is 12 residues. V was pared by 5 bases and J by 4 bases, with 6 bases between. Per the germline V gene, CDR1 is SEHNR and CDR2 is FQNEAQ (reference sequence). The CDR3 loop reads CASSLENQPQHF. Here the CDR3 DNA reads TGTGCCAGCAGCCTAGAAAATCAGCCCCAGCATTTT.

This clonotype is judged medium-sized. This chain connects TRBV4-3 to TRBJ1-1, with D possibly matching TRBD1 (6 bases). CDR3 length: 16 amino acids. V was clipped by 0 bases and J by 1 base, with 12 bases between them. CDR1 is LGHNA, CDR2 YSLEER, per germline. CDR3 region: CASSQDFGTPNTEAFF. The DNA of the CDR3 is TGCGCCAGCAGCCAAGATTTTGGGACACCGAACACTGAAGCTTTCTTT.

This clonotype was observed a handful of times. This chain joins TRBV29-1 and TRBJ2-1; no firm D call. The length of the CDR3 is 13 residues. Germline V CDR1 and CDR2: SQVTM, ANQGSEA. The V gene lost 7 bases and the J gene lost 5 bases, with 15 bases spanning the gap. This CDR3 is CSGQKRSDNEQFF. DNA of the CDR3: TGCAGCGGACAAAAGCGCTCGGACAATGAGCAGTTCTTC.